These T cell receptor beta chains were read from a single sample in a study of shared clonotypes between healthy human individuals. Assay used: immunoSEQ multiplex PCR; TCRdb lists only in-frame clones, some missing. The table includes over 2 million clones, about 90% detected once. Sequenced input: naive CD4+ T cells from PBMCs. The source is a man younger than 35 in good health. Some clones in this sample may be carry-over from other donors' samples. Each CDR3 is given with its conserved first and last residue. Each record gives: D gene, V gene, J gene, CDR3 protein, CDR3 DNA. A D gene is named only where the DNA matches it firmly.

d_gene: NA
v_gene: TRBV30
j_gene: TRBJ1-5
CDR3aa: CAWSAGQYSNQPQHF
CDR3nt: TGTGCCTGGAGTGCCGGTCAGTATAGCAATCAGCCCCAGCATTTT

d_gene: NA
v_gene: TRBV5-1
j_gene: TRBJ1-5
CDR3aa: CASSPGNSNQPQHF
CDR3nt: TGCGCCAGCAGCCCGGGAAATAGCAATCAGCCCCAGCATTTT

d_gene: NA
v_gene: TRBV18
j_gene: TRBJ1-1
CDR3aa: CASSPWTPVMLSTEAFF
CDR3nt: TGTGCCAGCTCACCCTGGACACCCGTTATGTTGAGCACTGAAGCTTTCTTT

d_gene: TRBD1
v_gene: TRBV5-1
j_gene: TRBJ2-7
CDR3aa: CASRDRGRAYEQYF
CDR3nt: TGCGCCAGCAGAGACAGGGGGAGGGCCTACGAGCAGTACTTC

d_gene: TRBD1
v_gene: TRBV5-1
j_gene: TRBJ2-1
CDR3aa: CASSIGTGQYNEQFF
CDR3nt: TGCGCCAGCAGCATCGGGACAGGGCAGTACAATGAGCAGTTCTTC

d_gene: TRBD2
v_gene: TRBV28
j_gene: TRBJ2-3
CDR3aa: CASSSMTSGRGDTQYF
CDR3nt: TGTGCCAGCAGTTCCATGACTAGCGGGAGAGGAGATACGCAGTATTTT

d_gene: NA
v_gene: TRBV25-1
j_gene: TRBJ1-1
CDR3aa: CASNLLHGGYNTEAFF
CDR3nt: TGTGCCAGCAACCTCCTCCACGGGGGCTATAATACTGAAGCTTTCTTT

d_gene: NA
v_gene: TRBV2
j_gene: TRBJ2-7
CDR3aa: CASSGFANSYEQYF
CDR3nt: TGTGCCAGCAGTGGCTTCGCTAACTCCTACGAGCAGTACTTC

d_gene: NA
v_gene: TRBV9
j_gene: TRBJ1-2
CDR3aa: CASSASSRGTTNYGYTF
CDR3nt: TGTGCCAGCAGCGCCTCTTCTCGCGGGACAACTAACTATGGCTACACCTTC

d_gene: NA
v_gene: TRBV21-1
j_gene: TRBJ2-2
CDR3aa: CASSTMGGGLNTGELFF
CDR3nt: TGTGCCAGCAGCACCATGGGCGGAGGGTTGAACACCGGGGAGCTGTTTTTT

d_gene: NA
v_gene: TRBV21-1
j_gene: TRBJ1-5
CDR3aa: CASSKGGGSNQPQHF
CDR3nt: TGTGCCAGCAGCAAAGGGGGAGGTAGCAATCAGCCCCAGCATTTT

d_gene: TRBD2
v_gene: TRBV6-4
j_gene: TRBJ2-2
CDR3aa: CASRKVGTSLTGELFF
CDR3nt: TGTGCCAGCAGAAAAGTCGGGACTAGTCTTACCGGGGAGCTGTTTTTT

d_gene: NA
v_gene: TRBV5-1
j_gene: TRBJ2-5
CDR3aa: CASSSNWETQYF
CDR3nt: TGCGCCAGCAGCTCGAACTGGGAGACCCAGTACTTC

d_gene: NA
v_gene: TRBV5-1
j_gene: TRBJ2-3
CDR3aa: CASSLPRGSSDTQYF
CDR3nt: TGCGCCAGCAGCTTACCCCGTGGGAGCTCAGATACGCAGTATTTT

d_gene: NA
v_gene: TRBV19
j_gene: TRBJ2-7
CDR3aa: CASSNRLVPRYEQYF
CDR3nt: TGTGCCAGTAGTAACCGCTTGGTTCCCCGCTACGAGCAGTACTTC

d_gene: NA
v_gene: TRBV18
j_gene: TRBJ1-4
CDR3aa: CASSPDRREEKLFF
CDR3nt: TGTGCCAGCTCACCTGACCGTCGTGAAGAAAAACTGTTTTTT